This entry features one TCR beta chain sequence. The data derive from a study of blood T cell repertoires in COVID-19. The table came from immunoSEQ multiplex PCR; TCRdb's copy has only in-frame clones and leaves some out. The sample gives tens of thousands of clones, 84% of which show up once; 25% to 30% is in the top ten. The clonotype was recovered from a human donor in a cohort sampled during active COVID-19. The sequenced sample was peripheral blood.

The DNA of the CDR3 is TGCGCCAGCAGCCAAGAGCGGGGGTTCGTGGGCCAAGAGACCCAGTACTTC. Amino acids: CASSQERGFVGQETQYF. J is TRBJ2-5 and V is TRBV4-3; 7 bases fit TRBD2. This CDR3 is built from 17 residues. V lost 0 bases and J lost 1; bases outside the gene matches: 8. Germline CDR1 LGHNA, CDR2 YSLEER.